The clone carrying this TCR beta chain has only a few counts. Its antigen is undetermined. Germline values: CDR1 LNHDA, CDR2 SQIVND (reference sequence). The CDR3 is 14 residues long. The ends were cut back, 1 base at V and 7 bases at J, with 13 bases in the middle. At the Johns Hopkins FTIC core, DNA taken from cultured CD4+ T cells was sequenced by way of the Oncomine TCR Beta short-read assay. One entry per CDR3 protein results from TCRdb running MiXCR on the PCR reads. The profile shows more than 13,000 distinct CDR3 sequences, about 33% of them singletons. This sample was taken from a study of vaccination and CD4 T cells after COVID-19. Study-wide context: At a median about 94 days (range 35 to 161) after diagnosis, post-COVID samples were drawn. Samples after vaccination came a median roughly 74 days past dose two, ranging 14 to 241.

This sample's treatment: approximately 9-day PBMC culture with coronavirus spike peptide pools or control peptides (ViraFEST assay). Negative selection isolated the CD4+ T cells once the cells had been cultured for 9 to 11 days. The rearrangement links TRBV19 to TRBJ1-2; D remains ambiguous. The TCR sequence derives from a human donor with COVID-19. Specimen: cultured CD4+ T cells from blood. CDR3: CASSIVPGLAGYTF. The DNA for the CDR3 is TGTGCCAGTAGTATAGTCCCGGGTCTTGCTGGCTACACCTTC.